This T cell receptor beta chain was sequenced during a study of T cells in women clearing cervical HPV infection. Study-wide background: Controls' single incident HPV16 infection cleared within 12 months without precancer.

Points from the study as a whole: Each sample's T-cell count was unknown, possibly confounding richness.

Dot-blot hybridization genotyped cervical HPV amplified with MY09/MY11 PCR. After removal of 1 base from V and 6 bases from J, the junction contained 5 bases not matched to a gene. CDR1 and CDR2 from the germline V gene are DFQATT and SNEGSKA (reference sequence). The CDR3 sequence is 13 residues long. Sequencing was performed with immunoSEQ multiplex PCR; in TCRdb, only in-frame clones are kept and a portion is missing. This repertoire includes approximately 35,000 clones. Note on this clone: Its antigen is unknown. The DNA ends 3 residues before the CDR3 does, and the rest of the CDR3 is filled in from the germline J gene.

The rearrangement joins TRBV20-1 to TRBJ1-2; 7 positions agree with TRBD1. This TCR was sampled from a woman aged 18-70 years with a cervical HPV16 infection that either progressed to CIN3+ or cleared (not recorded which). What was sequenced was blood buffy coat. The CDR3 DNA, read in part, is TGCAGTGCTAGAGGAGACAGGGTAAATGGC. Residues: CSARGDRVNG. The CDR3 in full is CSARGDRVNGYTF.